What follows are 29 T cell receptor beta chains derived from one specimen sequenced in a study of T cells expressing NK-cell markers (dated by TCRdb to the early 2020s). Libraries were constructed by 5' RACE. Sequencing took place on an Illumina HiSeq 2000. Reprocessed by TCRdb, the reads give a single entry per CDR3 protein sequence, without DNA. The record for this sample contains roughly 430,000 distinct CDR3 sequences. Jointly, the top ten make up 7.3% of the sample. Sample: blood T cells: a sorted CD56 or NKG2C T cell subset, CD4+ or CD8+ T cells, or bulk PBMC T cells (not recorded which). The receptors here all came from a woman aged 18 to 75 in good health.

This CDR3 is CSARWAGEKLFF. The V gene is TRBV20-1, the J gene TRBJ1-4; there is no DNA to check the TCRdb D call of TRBD1. The CDR3 has 12 residues. Germline loops: CDR1 DFQATT, CDR2 SNEGSKA (reference sequence).

The chain uses TRBV7-2 and TRBJ1-1; checking the TCRdb D call of TRBD1 is not possible without DNA. The CDR3 runs to 14 residues. Per germline, CDR1 SGHTA and CDR2 FQGNSA. Here the CDR3 reads CASTLGQVNTEAFF.

The rearrangement uses TRBV24-1 and TRBJ2-1; lacking DNA, the TRBD2 call made by TCRdb goes unchecked. The CDR3 is 14 residues long. From germline, CDR1 is KGHDR and CDR2 SFDVKD. The CDR3 spells CATSGGGPYNEQFF.

V usage is TRBV7-2 and J usage is TRBJ2-5. CDR3 size: 14 residues. Germline loops: CDR1 SGHTA, CDR2 FQGNSA. CDR3 loop: CASSLSGWGETQYF.

The J gene is TRBJ2-6, the V gene TRBV12-3 or TRBV12-4; TCRdb indicates TRBD1, and absent DNA this call remains unverified. The CDR3 contains 17 residues. The CDR3 spells CASSPGQVLSGANVLTF.

CDR3 protein: CASSWGLSSYNEQFF. This chain uses TRBV7-9 with TRBJ2-1. Germline assignment: CDR1 SEHNR and CDR2 FQNEAQ (reference sequence). This CDR3 spans 15 amino acids.

The chain links TRBV3-1 to TRBJ1-2; lacking DNA, the TRBD1 call made by TCRdb goes unchecked. Per the germline V gene, CDR1 is LGHDT and CDR2 is YNNKEL (reference sequence). This CDR3 contains 16 residues. CDR3: CASSQDAPSGANGYTF.

The V call is TRBV29-1, the J call TRBJ2-1. This CDR3 comprises 11 residues. Looked up from germline, CDR1 is SQVTM and CDR2 is ANQGSEA. The CDR3 region is CSAESYNEQFF.

The V and J genes are TRBV6-2 or TRBV6-3 and TRBJ2-1; TCRdb picks TRBD1, but there is no DNA to check that call. CDR3 length: 14 residues. Germline CDR1 is MNHEY and CDR2 is SVGEGT. This CDR3 is CASRGGTSYNEQFF.

The chain carries TRBV5-1 and TRBJ1-4; TCRdb's D call, TRBD1, is unchecked because there is no DNA. This CDR3 comprises 15 residues. Germline CDR1 and CDR2: SGHRS and YFSETQ. This chain's CDR3 is CASSLAGTGVEKLFF.

V usage is TRBV10-3 and J usage is TRBJ2-5; the D gene TCRdb calls, TRBD1, cannot be checked with no DNA. Germline V lookup: CDR1 ENHRY, CDR2 SYGVKD. There are 14 residues in the CDR3. CDR3 sequence: CAISDPGIQETQYF.

The rearrangement uses TRBV6-5 and TRBJ2-5; TCRdb outputs TRBD2, but without DNA this stays unchecked. The CDR3 sequence is 15 residues long. Germline V gene lookup returns CDR1 MNHEY and CDR2 SVGAGI. The CDR3 spells CASISGAGAWETQYF.

The CDR3 reads CATRDSPGNIQYF. The chain links TRBV19 to TRBJ2-4; TCRdb outputs TRBD1, but without DNA this stays unchecked. In germline, CDR1 is LNHDA, CDR2 SQIVND (reference sequence). There are 13 residues in the CDR3.

The chain couples TRBV30 to TRBJ2-5; there is no DNA to check the TCRdb D call of TRBD1. The CDR3 runs 15 residues. The germline CDR1 and CDR2 sequences are GTSNPN and SVGIG (reference sequence). The CDR3 region is CAWSEHTGRGETQYF. The variable domain in full, completed from reference TRBV30 and TRBJ2-5, reads SQTIHQWPATLVQPVGSPLSLECTVEGTSNPNLYWYRQAAGRGLQLLFYSVGIGQISSEVPQNLSASRPQDRQFILSSKKLLLSDSGFYLCAWSEHTGRGETQYFGPGTRLLVL.

The CDR3 loop reads CSATTGQGGNQPQHF. The chain carries TRBV20-1 and TRBJ1-5; TCRdb gives TRBD1 as the D gene, but with no DNA this cannot be confirmed. CDR3 size: 15 residues. Looked up from germline, CDR1 is DFQATT and CDR2 is SNEGSKA (reference sequence).

The V call is TRBV12-3 or TRBV12-4, the J call TRBJ2-5; the D call from TCRdb, TRBD1, cannot be confirmed without DNA. The length of the CDR3 is 15 residues. This CDR3 reads CASSSETWGTFTQYF.

The genes are TRBV2 and TRBJ2-3; TCRdb's D call of TRBD1 is untestable without DNA. Germline V gene data show CDR1 as SNHLY and CDR2 as FYNNEI. This CDR3 spans 13 amino acids. Here the CDR3 reads CASSEPLTDTQYF.

The J gene is TRBJ2-5, the V gene TRBV12-3 or TRBV12-4; the D gene TCRdb calls, TRBD1, cannot be checked with no DNA. There are 15 residues in the CDR3. The CDR3: CASSLRTGSEETQYF.

The chain uses TRBV12-3 or TRBV12-4 and TRBJ1-6; TCRdb indicates TRBD1, and absent DNA this call remains unverified. The CDR3 length is 14 residues. The CDR3 reads CASSLGREASPLHF.

The chain is built from TRBV5-1 and TRBJ1-4. Germline V lookup: CDR1 SGHRS, CDR2 YFSETQ. This CDR3 region has 12 residues. The CDR3 reads CASSLGEEKLFF.

This CDR3 reads CAWSPDRGRNTEAFF. This chain uses TRBV30 with TRBJ1-1; without DNA, the TCRdb call of TRBD1 cannot be checked. Germline V gives CDR1 GTSNPN, CDR2 SVGIG (reference sequence). This CDR3 spans 15 amino acids.

The rearrangement links TRBV30 to TRBJ1-1; the D call of TRBD1 rests on TCRdb alone, since no DNA is present to check it. The CDR3 consists of 11 residues. CDR1 GTSNPN and CDR2 SVGIG come from the germline V gene (reference sequence). The CDR3 region is CAWAGQGNAFF.

This chain connects TRBV18 to TRBJ2-7; absent DNA, TCRdb's TRBD2 call cannot be checked. The CDR3 is 16 amino acids. Germline CDR1 reads KGHSH; CDR2 reads LQKENI. CDR3 amino acids: CASSPPSGRSGYEQYF.

The CDR3 is CASSSEVVPTEAFF. This chain joins TRBV7-2 and TRBJ1-1. Germline CDR1 SGHTA, CDR2 FQGNSA. The CDR3 is 14 residues long. Based on the CDR3 plus reference TRBV7-2 and TRBJ1-1, the full variable domain is GAGVSQSPSNKVTEKGKDVELRCDPISGHTALYWYRQSLGQGLEFLIYFQGNSAPDKSGLPSDRFSAERTGGSVSTLTIQRTQQEDSAVYLCASSSEVVPTEAFFGQGTRLTVV.

The chain joins TRBV4-3 to TRBJ2-1; TCRdb's assignment of TRBD2 cannot be checked, as there is no DNA. This CDR3 has 16 amino acids. CDR1 and CDR2 (germline): LGHNA, YSLEER. CDR3 protein: CASSQDMGAGRNEQFF.

V gene TRBV5-4 combines with J gene TRBJ2-1; TCRdb's assignment of TRBD2 cannot be checked, as there is no DNA. The CDR3 has 15 residues. Germline CDR1 SGHNT, CDR2 YYREEE (reference sequence). This CDR3 reads CASSPAGYSYNEQFF.

The CDR3 here is CASSVTSFDEQFF. V and J are TRBV19 and TRBJ2-1; the TCRdb D gene call, TRBD2, has no DNA to confirm it. CDR1 and CDR2 (germline): LNHDA, SQIVND (reference sequence). The CDR3 is made up of 13 amino acids.

The rearrangement links TRBV30 to TRBJ2-3; lacking DNA, the TRBD2 call made by TCRdb goes unchecked. The CDR3 sequence is 14 residues long. Germline CDR1 is GTSNPN and CDR2 is SVGIG (reference sequence). This CDR3 is CAWTGALSTDTQYF.

This chain connects TRBV5-6 to TRBJ2-3; the TCRdb call, TRBD2, lacks DNA for checking. Germline CDR1 is SGHDT and CDR2 is YYEEEE. The CDR3 sequence is 16 residues long. The CDR3 reads CASSPTDGSHTDTQYF.